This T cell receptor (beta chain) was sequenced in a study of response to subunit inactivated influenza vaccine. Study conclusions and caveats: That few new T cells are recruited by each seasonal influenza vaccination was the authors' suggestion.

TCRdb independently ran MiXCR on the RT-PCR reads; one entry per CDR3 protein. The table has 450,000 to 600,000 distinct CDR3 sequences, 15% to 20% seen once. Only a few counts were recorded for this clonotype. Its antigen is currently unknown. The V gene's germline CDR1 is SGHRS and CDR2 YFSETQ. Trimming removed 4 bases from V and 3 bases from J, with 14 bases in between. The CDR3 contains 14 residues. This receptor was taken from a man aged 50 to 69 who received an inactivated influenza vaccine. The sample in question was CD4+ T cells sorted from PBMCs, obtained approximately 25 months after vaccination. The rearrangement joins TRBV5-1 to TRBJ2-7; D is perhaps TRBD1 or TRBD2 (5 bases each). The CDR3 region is CASSTGTAGYEQYF. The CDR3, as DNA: TGCGCCAGCAGCACCGGGACGGCGGGCTACGAGCAGTACTTC.